These 22 T cell receptor beta chains were sequenced from one sample in a study of blood T cell repertoires in COVID-19. Profiling relied on immunoSEQ multiplex PCR, and the TCRdb table lists in-frame clones only, not all of them. The table has roughly 150,000 clones, about 87% seen once. Source material: peripheral blood. These receptors came from a man at least 80 years old with acute or convalescent COVID-19.

The rearrangement uses TRBV19 and TRBJ2-7, with 7 bases aligning to TRBD2. The V and J ends lost 3 bases and 4 bases, in that order; junction bases with no gene match: 6. Looked up from germline, CDR1 is LNHDA and CDR2 is SQIVND (reference sequence). The CDR3 is made up of 14 amino acids. The chain's CDR3 is CASSMGRVRYEQYF. CDR3 DNA: TGTGCCAGTAGTATGGGGAGGGTTAGGTACGAGCAGTACTTC.

There are a few counts of this clone. The V call is TRBV5-1, the J call TRBJ1-1; 8 bases fit TRBD1. Losses at the gene ends were 5 bases for V and 1 base for J; bases not matched to a gene: 7. The CDR3 spans 15 residues. Germline V gene data show CDR1 as SGHRS and CDR2 as YFSETQ. The CDR3 DNA is TGCGCCAGCAGTTACTCAGGGGGCACGAACACTGAAGCTTTCTTT. Protein sequence: CASSYSGGTNTEAFF.

DNA of the CDR3: TGTGCCAGCAGCCAATACCGGGACAGATTGAATGGTGGCTACACCTTC. Its protein product is CASSQYRDRLNGGYTF. J is TRBJ1-2 and V is TRBV6-2 or TRBV6-3; 7 bases are a match to TRBD1. The CDR3 spans 16 residues. The V gene end was trimmed by 6 bases and the J gene end by 7 bases; junction bases not matched to a gene: 17. The V gene's germline CDR1 is MNHEY and CDR2 SVGEGT.

V gene TRBV30 combines with J gene TRBJ2-7; no clear D gene. CDR3 length: 13 amino acids. Germline loops: CDR1 GTSNPN, CDR2 SVGIG (reference sequence). V was shortened by 2 bases and J by 4 bases, with 12 bases between the two germline ends. CDR3 sequence: CAWSLQILYEQYF. The CDR3 DNA reads TGTGCCTGGAGTCTACAGATCTTATACGAGCAGTACTTC.

The table lists this clone with a count of one. This sequence joins TRBV7-6 and TRBJ2-3; tentative D call: TRBD2 (6 bases). V lost 5 bases, J lost 6 bases, and 21 bases lay in between. The germline gives CDR1 SGHVS, CDR2 FNYEAQ. The length of the CDR3 is 16 residues. The DNA for the CDR3 is TGTGCCAGCAGCCCGGGACTCCCAGGCCCCACGGATACGCAGTATTTT. Protein sequence: CASSPGLPGPTDTQYF.

This clone was observed a single time. The chain couples TRBV14 to TRBJ2-7, with D possibly TRBD2 on 6 matching bases. Trimming stripped 3 bases from V and 3 bases from J, with 12 bases between. The CDR3 length is 14 residues. The germline gives CDR1 SGHDN, CDR2 FVKESK. CDR3 DNA sequence: TGTGCCAGCAGCCAGACGGGACTCCTCTACGAGCAGTACTTC. Protein sequence: CASSQTGLLYEQYF. The full variable domain, in which reference TRBV14 and TRBJ2-7 provide the parts outside the CDR3, is EAGVTQFPSHSVIEKGQTVTLRCDPISGHDNLYWYRRVMGKEIKFLLHFVKESKQDESGMPNNRFLAERTGGTYSTLKVQPAELEDSGVYFCASSQTGLLYEQYFGPGTRLTVT.

This chain's CDR3 is CASSEARRAGATEAFF. As DNA, the CDR3 is TGTGCCAGCAGTGAAGCGCGGAGGGCTGGGGCCACTGAAGCTTTCTTT. This sequence joins TRBV2 and TRBJ1-1; D may be TRBD1 (5 bases). The CDR3 has 16 amino acids. Germline CDR1 is SNHLY and CDR2 is FYNNEI. Deletions cut 0 bases from V and 4 bases from J, with 15 bases between.

V and J are TRBV5-1 and TRBJ2-7; 8 nucleotides agree with TRBD1. This CDR3 is 16 amino acids long. Looked up from germline, CDR1 is SGHRS and CDR2 is YFSETQ. V gave up 0 bases and J gave up 4 bases; unmatched junction bases: 9. In DNA form, the CDR3 reads TGCGCCAGCAGCTTGGGGCCAGGGGGCGCAGGTTACGAGCAGTACTTC. Translating it yields CASSLGPGGAGYEQYF.

The CDR3 nucleotides are TGTGCCAGCAGCTTAGTAGGGACAGGCTACAATGAGCAGTTCTTC. Amino acid sequence: CASSLVGTGYNEQFF. This rearrangement joins TRBV7-9 to TRBJ2-1, with TRBD1 matching over 8 bases. The junction had 2 bases not matched to a gene; V was cut back by 1 base and J by 3 bases. This CDR3 comprises 15 residues. Germline lookup yields CDR1 SEHNR and CDR2 FQNEAQ (reference sequence).

This CDR3 is CAISEREPGVANTGELFF. The CDR3 nucleotides read TGTGCCATCAGTGAGCGAGAACCAGGGGTAGCGAACACCGGGGAGCTGTTTTTT. This sequence joins TRBV10-3 and TRBJ2-2; weak D call: TRBD1 (6 bases). Per germline, CDR1 ENHRY and CDR2 SYGVKD. The CDR3 covers 18 residues. Trimming pared 2 bases from V and 0 bases from J, leaving 16 bases between.

The chain links TRBV2 to TRBJ1-1; D is possibly TRBD1 (5 bases). There are 11 residues in the CDR3. Germline CDR1 reads SNHLY; CDR2 reads FYNNEI. Trimming stripped 4 bases from V and 11 bases from J, with 11 bases between. The CDR3 nucleotides read TGTGCCAGCAGTGTGGGGGGTGGGGCTTTCTTT. This encodes CASSVGGGAFF.

The gene calls are TRBV19 and TRBJ2-2; TRBD2 aligns across 8 bases. The V gene's germline CDR1 is LNHDA and CDR2 SQIVND (reference sequence). The CDR3 has 15 amino acids. The V and J ends lost 1 base and 7 bases, in that order; junction bases with no gene match: 5. In DNA form, the CDR3 reads TGTGCCAGTAGTATAGGCGGGGGGCCTAACGGGGAGCTGTTTTTT. Translating gives CASSIGGGPNGELFF.

V and J are TRBV7-9 and TRBJ2-1; TRBD2 agrees at 7 bases. Germline CDR1 reads SEHNR; CDR2 reads FQNEAQ (reference sequence). The CDR3 has 13 residues. The chain's CDR3 is CVTGQRGSNEQFF. CDR3 nucleotide sequence: TGTGTGACTGGCCAGCGGGGTAGTAATGAGCAGTTCTTC.

The chain combines TRBV15 with TRBJ1-4; D unclear. CDR3 length equals 16 residues. CDR1 is LNHNV, CDR2 YYDKDF, per germline (reference sequence). Trimming removed 0 bases at V and 0 bases at J, with 8 bases between. This chain's CDR3 is CATSRERTATNEKLFF. In DNA, the CDR3 is TGTGCCACCAGCAGAGAGAGGACTGCAACTAATGAAAAACTGTTTTTT.

The chain uses TRBV5-1 and TRBJ2-6; 12 bases match TRBD1. The germline V gene encodes CDR1 SGHRS and CDR2 YFSETQ. Unmatched junction bases numbered 6, after V lost 1 base and J lost 4 bases. This CDR3 region has 18 residues. The CDR3 here is CASSLLGQGALGANVLTF. The CDR3 DNA follows: TGCGCCAGCAGCTTGTTGGGACAGGGGGCGCTGGGGGCCAACGTCCTGACTTTC.

The V and J genes are TRBV11-2 and TRBJ2-7, with D uncertain. Trimming removed 3 bases from V and 2 bases from J, with 5 bases in between. The CDR3 loop spans 12 amino acids. Germline CDR1 SGHAT, CDR2 FQNNGV. CDR3 residues: CASSFQAYEQYF. The CDR3 nucleotides are TGTGCCAGCAGCTTCCAGGCCTACGAGCAGTACTTC.

This clone was picked up one time. The chain links TRBV7-2 to TRBJ2-3; 7 bases fit TRBD2. The CDR3 runs 16 residues. With V trimmed by 4 bases and J by 0 bases, 7 bases remained unmatched. Germline values: CDR1 SGHTA, CDR2 FQGNSA. Here the CDR3 DNA reads TGTGCCAGCAGCTCACAAAGCGGGGTTAGCACAGATACGCAGTATTTT. Its protein is CASSSQSGVSTDTQYF.

This clone has a single count. The rearrangement uses TRBV28 and TRBJ2-1, with D perhaps matching TRBD2 (5 bases). The V gene's germline CDR1 is MDHEN and CDR2 SYDVKM. The CDR3 sequence is 14 residues long. V dropped 11 bases and J dropped 0 bases, with 14 bases sitting between them. CDR3 DNA: TGTGCCGCGGGCGCGGGTCTCTCCTACAATGAGCAGTTCTTC. Its protein product is CAAGAGLSYNEQFF. Based on the CDR3 plus reference TRBV28 and TRBJ2-1, the full variable domain is DVKVTQSSRYLVKRTGEKVFLECVQDMDHENMFWYRQDPGLGLRLIYFSYDVKMKEKGDIPEGYSVSREKKERFSLILESASTNQTSMYLCAAGAGLSYNEQFFGPGTRLTVL.

The CDR3 nucleotides read TGTGCCAGCAGCCCCCGGGGGCTAGCGGGGAAAACCACCGGGGAGCTGTTTTTT. Its translation: CASSPRGLAGKTTGELFF. V gene TRBV9 combines with J gene TRBJ2-2, with TRBD2 identical over 9 bases. Per the germline V gene, CDR1 is SGDLS and CDR2 is YYNGEE. CDR3 size: 18 residues. After removal of 4 bases from V and 4 bases from J, the junction contained 14 bases not matched to a gene.

The J gene is TRBJ2-5, the V gene TRBV5-6, with 11 positions matching TRBD2. From germline, CDR1 is SGHDT and CDR2 YYEEEE. The CDR3 contains 17 residues. J lost 5 bases, V lost 4 bases, and 13 bases had no gene match. The CDR3 bases are TGTGCCAGCAGCCCCGGTGGGCTAGCGGGAGGTTATGAGACCCAGTACTTC. It translates to CASSPGGLAGGYETQYF.

The chain links TRBV3-1 (or the pseudogene TRBV3-2) to TRBJ2-5, with 8 bases that match TRBD1. The CDR3 covers 15 residues. The junction had 3 bases not matched to a gene; V was cut back by 3 bases and J by 0 bases. Germline CDR1 is LGHDT and CDR2 is YNNKEL (reference sequence). The CDR3: CASSQGQVNQETQYF. The CDR3 bases are TGTGCCAGCAGCCAGGGACAGGTCAACCAAGAGACCCAGTACTTC.

The chain is built from TRBV28 and TRBJ2-7; 11 bases fit TRBD1. In germline, CDR1 is MDHEN, CDR2 SYDVKM. CDR3 size: 15 residues. V lost 2 bases and J lost 5; bases outside the gene matches: 5. CDR3 protein: CASSLGGTGGNEQYF. The CDR3 DNA sequence: TGTGCCAGCAGTTTAGGCGGGACAGGGGGTAACGAGCAGTACTTC.